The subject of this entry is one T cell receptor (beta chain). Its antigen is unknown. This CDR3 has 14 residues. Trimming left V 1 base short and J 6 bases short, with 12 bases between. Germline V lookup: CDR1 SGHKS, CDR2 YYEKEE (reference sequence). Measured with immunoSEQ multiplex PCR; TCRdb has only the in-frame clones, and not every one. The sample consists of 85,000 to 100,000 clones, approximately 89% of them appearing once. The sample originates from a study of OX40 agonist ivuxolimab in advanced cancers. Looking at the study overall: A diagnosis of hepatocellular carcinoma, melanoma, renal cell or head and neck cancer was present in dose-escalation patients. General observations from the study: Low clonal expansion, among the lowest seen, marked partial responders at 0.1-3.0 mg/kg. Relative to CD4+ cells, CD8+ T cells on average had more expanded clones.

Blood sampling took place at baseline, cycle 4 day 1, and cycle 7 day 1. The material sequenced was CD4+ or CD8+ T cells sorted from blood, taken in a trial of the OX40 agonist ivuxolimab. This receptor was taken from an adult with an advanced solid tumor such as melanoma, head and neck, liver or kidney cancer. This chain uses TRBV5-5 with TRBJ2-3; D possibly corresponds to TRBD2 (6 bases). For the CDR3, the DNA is TGTGCCAGCAGCTTGTTCGGGGACTGGGATACGCAGTATTTT. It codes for CASSLFGDWDTQYF.